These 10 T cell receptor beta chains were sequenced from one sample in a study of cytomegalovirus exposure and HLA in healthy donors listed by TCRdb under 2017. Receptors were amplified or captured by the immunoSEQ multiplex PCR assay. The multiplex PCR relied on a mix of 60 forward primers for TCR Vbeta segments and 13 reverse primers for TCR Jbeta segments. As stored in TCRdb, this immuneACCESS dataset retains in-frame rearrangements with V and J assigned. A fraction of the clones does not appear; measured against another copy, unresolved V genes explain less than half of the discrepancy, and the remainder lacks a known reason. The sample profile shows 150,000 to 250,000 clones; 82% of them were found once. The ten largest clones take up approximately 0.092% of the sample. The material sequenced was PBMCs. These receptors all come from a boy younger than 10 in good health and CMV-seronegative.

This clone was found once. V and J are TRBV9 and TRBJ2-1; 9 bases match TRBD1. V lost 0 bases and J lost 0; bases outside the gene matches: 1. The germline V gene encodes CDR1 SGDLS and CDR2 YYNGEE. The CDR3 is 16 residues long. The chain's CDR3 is CASSVGGQGSYNEQFF. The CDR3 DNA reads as TGTGCCAGCAGCGTAGGGGGACAGGGCTCCTACAATGAGCAGTTCTTC.

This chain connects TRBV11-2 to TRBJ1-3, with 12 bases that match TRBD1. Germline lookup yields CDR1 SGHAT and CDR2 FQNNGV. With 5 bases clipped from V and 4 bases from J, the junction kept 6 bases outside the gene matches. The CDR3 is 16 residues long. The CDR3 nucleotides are TGTGCCAGCAGCGCCGGGACAGGGGGCTACGGAAACACCATATATTTT. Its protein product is CASSAGTGGYGNTIYF.

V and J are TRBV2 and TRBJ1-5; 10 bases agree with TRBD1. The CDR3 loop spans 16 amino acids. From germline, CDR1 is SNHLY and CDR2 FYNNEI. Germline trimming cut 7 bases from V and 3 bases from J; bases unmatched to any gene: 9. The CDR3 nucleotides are TGTGCCAGCACTGACTTGGACAGGGGGGACAATCAGCCCCAGCATTTT. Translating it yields CASTDLDRGDNQPQHF.

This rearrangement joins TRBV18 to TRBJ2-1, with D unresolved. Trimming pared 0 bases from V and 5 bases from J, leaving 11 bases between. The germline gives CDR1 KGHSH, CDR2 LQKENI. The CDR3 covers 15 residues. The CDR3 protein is CASSPPGGKHNEQFF. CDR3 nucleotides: TGTGCCAGCTCACCACCCGGCGGAAAGCACAATGAGCAGTTCTTC.

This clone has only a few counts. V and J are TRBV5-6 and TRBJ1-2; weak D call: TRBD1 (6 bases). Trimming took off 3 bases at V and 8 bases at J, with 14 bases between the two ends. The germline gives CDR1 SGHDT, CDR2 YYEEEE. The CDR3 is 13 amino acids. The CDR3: CASSWSGVGGYTF. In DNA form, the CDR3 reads TGTGCCAGCAGCTGGTCAGGGGTCGGCGGCTACACCTTC. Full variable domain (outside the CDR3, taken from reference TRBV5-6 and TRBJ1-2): DAGVTQSPTHLIKTRGQQVTLRCSPKSGHDTVSWYQQALGQGPQFIFQYYEEEERQRGNFPDRFSGHQFPNYSSELNVNALLLGDSALYLCASSWSGVGGYTFGSGTRLTVV.

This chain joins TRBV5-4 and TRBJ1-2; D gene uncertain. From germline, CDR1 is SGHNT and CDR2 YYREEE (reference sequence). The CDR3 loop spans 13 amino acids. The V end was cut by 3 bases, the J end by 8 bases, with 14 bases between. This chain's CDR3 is CASSSRGVGGYTF. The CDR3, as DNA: TGTGCCAGCAGCTCCCGGGGAGTGGGGGGCTACACCTTC. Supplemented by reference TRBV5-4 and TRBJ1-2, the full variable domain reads ETGVTQSPTHLIKTRGQQVTLRCSSQSGHNTVSWYQQALGQGPQFIFQYYREEENGRGNFPPRFSGLQFPNYSSELNVNALELDDSALYLCASSSRGVGGYTFGSGTRLTVV.

Written as DNA, the CDR3 is TGTGCCAGCAGTTCCTTCGTTACCTACGAGCAGTACTTC. Translating it yields CASSSFVTYEQYF. The chain employs TRBV7-9 and TRBJ2-7, with D unclear. This CDR3 has 13 residues. Germline V gives CDR1 SEHNR, CDR2 FQNEAQ (reference sequence). V lost 6 bases and J lost 2, with 11 bases in between.

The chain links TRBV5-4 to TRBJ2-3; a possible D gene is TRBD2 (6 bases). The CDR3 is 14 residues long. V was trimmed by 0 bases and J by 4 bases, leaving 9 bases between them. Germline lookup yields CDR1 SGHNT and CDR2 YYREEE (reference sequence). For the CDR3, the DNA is TGTGCCAGCAGCTTGGATCCGGGGGCAGATACGCAGTATTTT. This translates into CASSLDPGADTQYF.

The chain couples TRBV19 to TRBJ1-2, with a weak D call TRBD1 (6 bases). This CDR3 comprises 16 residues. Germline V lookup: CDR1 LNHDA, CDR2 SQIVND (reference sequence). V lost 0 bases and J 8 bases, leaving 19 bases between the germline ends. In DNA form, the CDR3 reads TGTGCCAGTAGTATAGATACCTTTCGACAGGAAATAGGCTACACCTTC. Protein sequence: CASSIDTFRQEIGYTF.

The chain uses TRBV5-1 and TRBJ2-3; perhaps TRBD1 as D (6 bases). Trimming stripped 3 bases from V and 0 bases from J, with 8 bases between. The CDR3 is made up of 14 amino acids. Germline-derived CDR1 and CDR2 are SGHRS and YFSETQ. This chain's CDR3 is CASSYDRSTDTQYF. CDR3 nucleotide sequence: TGCGCCAGCAGCTACGACAGGAGCACAGATACGCAGTATTTT.